One sample yielded the 20 T cell receptor beta chains listed below, sequenced in a study of T cells in localized non-small cell lung cancer. Measured with immunoSEQ multiplex PCR; TCRdb has only the in-frame clones, and not every one. Of approximately 100,000 clones in the sample, roughly 93% were seen once. This material consisted of PBMCs, taken before any cancer treatment. The receptor set was obtained from a woman aged 40 to 75 with stage II squamous cell lung carcinoma.

V gene TRBV7-8 combines with J gene TRBJ1-6; D unclear. The CDR3 totals 14 residues. Looked up from germline, CDR1 is SGHVS and CDR2 is FQNEAQ. V dropped 1 base and J dropped 5 bases, with 6 bases sitting between them. The CDR3, as DNA: TGTGCCAGCAGCTTAGGGACGGATAATTCACCCCTCCACTTT. Encoded protein: CASSLGTDNSPLHF.

The chain joins TRBV10-2 to TRBJ2-6; D uncertain. The CDR3 totals 15 residues. V shed 6 bases and J shed 0 bases, with 9 bases lying between them. Germline assignment: CDR1 WSHSY and CDR2 SAAADI. Written as DNA, the CDR3 is TGCGCCAGCAGCTCCGGACCCTCTGGGGCCAACGTCCTGACTTTC. Protein product: CASSSGPSGANVLTF.

This chain uses TRBV25-1 with TRBJ2-3, with D perhaps TRBD2 (6 bases). The CDR3 covers 15 residues. Germline V lookup: CDR1 MGHDK, CDR2 SYGVNS. V lost 1 base and J 2 bases, leaving 10 bases between the germline ends. CDR3 residues: CASSESGTPTDTQYF. The CDR3 DNA reads as TGTGCCAGCAGTGAATCGGGGACTCCCACAGATACGCAGTATTTT.

The rearrangement links TRBV27 to TRBJ2-7; no reliable D call. Germline values: CDR1 MNHEY, CDR2 SMNVEV (reference sequence). This CDR3 is built from 13 residues. With 0 bases removed from V and 6 bases from J, the gap between germline ends came to 9 bases. CDR3 in DNA: TGTGCCAGCAGTTTATCCACGGCTGGCGAGCAGTACTTC. Translation gives CASSLSTAGEQYF.

This clone was recorded once. The chain has TRBV27 and TRBJ1-6, with a weak D call TRBD1 (5 bases). CDR3 length: 14 residues. Germline CDR1 is MNHEY and CDR2 is SMNVEV (reference sequence). Trimming stripped 8 bases from V and 9 bases from J, with 17 bases between. The DNA of the CDR3 is TGTGCCAGCCGGAGGCAGGGATTAGGTTCACCCCTCCACTTT. This sequence encodes CASRRQGLGSPLHF.

The rearrangement joins TRBV4-1 to TRBJ1-5; D ambiguous. The CDR3 loop spans 15 amino acids. Trimming removed 0 bases from V and 11 bases from J, with 17 bases in between. In germline, CDR1 is MGHRA, CDR2 YSYEKL. The CDR3 protein is CASSQDSSPRWAQHF. CDR3 DNA: TGCGCCAGCAGCCAAGATTCATCCCCCCGTTGGGCCCAGCATTTT.

This clone was seen just once. The V call is TRBV27, the J call TRBJ1-1; D ambiguous. V lost 3 bases to trimming and J lost 3 bases, with 8 bases between them. In germline, CDR1 is MNHEY, CDR2 SMNVEV (reference sequence). The CDR3 contains 13 residues. The CDR3 spells CASSFGPYTEAFF. The CDR3 DNA reads as TGTGCCAGCAGTTTTGGGCCTTACACTGAAGCTTTCTTT.

The chain has TRBV14 and TRBJ1-2; the match to TRBD1 covers 9 bases. Germline V gives CDR1 SGHDN, CDR2 FVKESK. The CDR3 consists of 16 residues. V was clipped by 0 bases and J by 4 bases; unmatched bases: 6. CDR3 amino acids: CASSQDHRGRGYGYTF. DNA for the CDR3: TGTGCCAGCAGCCAAGACCACAGGGGGCGAGGCTATGGCTACACCTTC.

The chain employs TRBV7-2 and TRBJ2-3, with D tentatively TRBD2 (6 bases). The V end lost 1 base, the J end lost 2 bases, and 10 bases lay between the germline ends. CDR3 length equals 15 residues. The V gene's germline CDR1 is SGHTA and CDR2 FQGNSA. DNA of the CDR3: TGTGCCAGCAGCTTAGGCGGGGCCTACACAGATACGCAGTATTTT. Amino acids: CASSLGGAYTDTQYF.

The V gene is TRBV27, the J gene TRBJ2-1; 8 nucleotides agree with TRBD1. Germline CDR1 reads MNHEY; CDR2 reads SMNVEV (reference sequence). There are 16 residues in the CDR3. J gave up 4 bases and V 6 bases, and 11 bases lay outside the gene matches. For the CDR3, the DNA is TGTGCCAGCAGCCGATCGTGGACAGGGAATTACAATGAGCAGTTCTTC. It codes for CASSRSWTGNYNEQFF.

With regard to this clone: This sample also contains other DNA sequences that code for the same CDR3. The chain links TRBV28 to TRBJ2-6, with TRBD1 identical over 8 bases. Germline-derived CDR1 and CDR2 are MDHEN and SYDVKM. Trimming removed 4 bases from V and 4 bases from J; junction bases left unmatched: 12. The CDR3 runs 18 residues. In DNA form, the CDR3 reads TGTGCCAGCAGTTCCCTTGGCAGGGGGCAAACGGGGGCCAACGTCCTGACTTTC. Amino acids: CASSSLGRGQTGANVLTF.

This chain links TRBV9 with TRBJ2-1, with D possibly being TRBD1 or TRBD2 (5 bases each). CDR1 is SGDLS and CDR2 is YYNGEE in the germline V gene. V was clipped by 2 bases and J by 6 bases, with 12 bases between them. CDR3 length equals 14 residues. The CDR3, as DNA: TGTGCCAGCAGCGTGGGGACGTGGGTCAATGAGCAGTTCTTC. Its protein is CASSVGTWVNEQFF.

J is TRBJ1-1 and V is TRBV6-5; D call uncertain. In germline, CDR1 is MNHEY, CDR2 SVGAGI. Between the trimmed V and J ends, which lost 2 bases and 6 bases, there was a span of 13 bases. The CDR3 runs to 14 residues. The CDR3 region is CASSYDVASPEAFF. For the CDR3, the DNA is TGTGCCAGCAGTTACGACGTGGCTTCCCCTGAAGCTTTCTTT.

The chain links TRBV13 to TRBJ2-3; the match to TRBD2 covers 7 bases. The junction had 7 bases not matched to a gene; V was cut back by 2 bases and J by 5 bases. In germline, CDR1 is PRHDT, CDR2 FYEKMQ (reference sequence). The length of the CDR3 is 15 residues. In nucleotides, the CDR3 is TGTGCCAGCAGCTTATCGCGGGAGCGACGAGATACGCAGTATTTT. Protein product: CASSLSRERRDTQYF.

The chain combines TRBV7-8 with TRBJ2-1, with D unclear. This CDR3 spans 13 amino acids. Trimming removed 1 base from V and 13 bases from J, with 14 bases in between. The germline V gene has CDR1 SGHVS and CDR2 FQNEAQ. The CDR3 sequence is CASSLEAVRRQFF. The CDR3 DNA is TGTGCCAGCAGCTTAGAGGCGGTACGACGACAGTTCTTC. Full variable domain (missing parts from reference TRBV7-8 and TRBJ2-1): GAGVSQSPRYKVAKRGQDVALRCDPISGHVSLFWYQQALGQGPEFLTYFQNEAQLDKSGLPSDRFFAERPEGSVSTLKIQRTQQEDSAVYLCASSLEAVRRQFFGPGTRLTVL.

The V call is TRBV2, the J call TRBJ2-3, with 7 bases aligning to TRBD1. From germline, CDR1 is SNHLY and CDR2 FYNNEI. With V trimmed by 6 bases and J by 0 bases, 9 bases remained unmatched. The CDR3 loop spans 16 amino acids. The CDR3 sequence: CASRETDRLSTDTQYF. The DNA for the CDR3 is TGTGCCAGCAGAGAGACGGACAGGCTTAGCACAGATACGCAGTATTTT. The complete variable domain, with remaining parts taken from reference TRBV2 and TRBJ2-3, reads EPEVTQTPSHQVTQMGQEVILRCVPISNHLYFYWYRQILGQKVEFLVSFYNNEISEKSEIFDDQFSVERPDGSNFTLKIRSTKLEDSAMYFCASRETDRLSTDTQYFGPGTRLTVL.

The rearrangement links TRBV27 to TRBJ1-1, with 10 bases matching TRBD1. The CDR3 length is 17 residues. The germline gives CDR1 MNHEY, CDR2 SMNVEV (reference sequence). V gave up 6 bases and J gave up 2 bases; unmatched junction bases: 12. CDR3 sequence: CASRPIPRDRGNTEAFF. In nucleotides, the CDR3 is TGTGCCAGCAGACCTATTCCCCGGGACAGGGGTAACACTGAAGCTTTCTTT.

The genes are TRBV6-5 and TRBJ2-2; 8 positions match TRBD2. The trim removed 8 bases at V and 8 bases at J, leaving 10 bases unmatched. Germline V gene data show CDR1 as MNHEY and CDR2 as SVGAGI. This CDR3 region has 14 residues. The CDR3 nucleotides are TGTGCCAGCTCCGGGACTAGTCGGGGTGGGGAGCTGTTTTTT. Translating gives CASSGTSRGGELFF.

This clone was counted once. The rearrangement joins TRBV7-6 to TRBJ2-1; TRBD2 matches 8 bases. Losses at the gene ends were 2 bases for V and 8 bases for J; bases not matched to a gene: 11. Germline assignment: CDR1 SGHVS and CDR2 FNYEAQ. CDR3 length: 16 amino acids. Here the CDR3 DNA reads TGTGCCAGCAGCTTAAACCCGGGAGGGTCTTTGGATGAGCAGTTCTTC. As protein: CASSLNPGGSLDEQFF.

V is TRBV15 and J is TRBJ2-1; no clear D. Germline V gene sequence: CDR1 LNHNV, CDR2 YYDKDF (reference sequence). There are 17 residues in the CDR3. V was pared by 3 bases and J by 0 bases, with 15 bases between. CDR3 sequence (DNA): TGTGCCACCAGCAGGAAGGTCAACGGGCCCTCCTACAATGAGCAGTTCTTC. Its protein product is CATSRKVNGPSYNEQFF.